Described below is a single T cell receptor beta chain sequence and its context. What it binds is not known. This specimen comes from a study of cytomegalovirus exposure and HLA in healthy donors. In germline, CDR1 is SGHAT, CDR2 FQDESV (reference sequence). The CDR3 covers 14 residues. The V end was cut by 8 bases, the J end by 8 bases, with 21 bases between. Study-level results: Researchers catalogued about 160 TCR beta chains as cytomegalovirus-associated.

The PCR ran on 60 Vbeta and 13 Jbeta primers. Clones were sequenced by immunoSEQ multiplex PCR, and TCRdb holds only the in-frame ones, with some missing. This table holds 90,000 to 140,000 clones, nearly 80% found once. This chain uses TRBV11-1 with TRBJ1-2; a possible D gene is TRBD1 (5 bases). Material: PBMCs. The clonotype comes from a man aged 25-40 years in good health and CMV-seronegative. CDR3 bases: TGTGCCAGCTTACTTCTCACAGTGGAGGGGGGCTACACCTTC. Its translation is CASLLLTVEGGYTF.